The T cell receptor (beta chain) under discussion was sequenced for a study of T-cell reconstitution after alpha-beta-depleted transplantation in children. Preparation of the TCRbeta library involved a method that used unique molecular identifiers. One entry per CDR3 protein, called by TCRdb with MiXCR from the PCR reads. The sample yields some 350,000 distinct CDR3 sequences, 10% seen once. Germline trimming cut 4 bases from V and 0 bases from J; bases unmatched to any gene: 17. Germline CDR1 is SQVTM and CDR2 is ANQGSEA. This CDR3 is 18 amino acids long. This clonotype was seen a few times. The V gene is TRBV29-1, the J gene TRBJ2-7; 8 bases map to TRBD2. Sequences were derived from PBMCs from the stem cell graft donor, sampled from the stem cell graft. This receptor was taken from a human donor who donated a stem cell graft to a child with acute lymphoblastic leukemia. CDR3 coding DNA: TGCAGCGTTGTTTTCGAAAGGCCGGGACTAGTTAACTCCTACGAGCAGTACTTC. Its protein product is CSVVFERPGLVNSYEQYF.